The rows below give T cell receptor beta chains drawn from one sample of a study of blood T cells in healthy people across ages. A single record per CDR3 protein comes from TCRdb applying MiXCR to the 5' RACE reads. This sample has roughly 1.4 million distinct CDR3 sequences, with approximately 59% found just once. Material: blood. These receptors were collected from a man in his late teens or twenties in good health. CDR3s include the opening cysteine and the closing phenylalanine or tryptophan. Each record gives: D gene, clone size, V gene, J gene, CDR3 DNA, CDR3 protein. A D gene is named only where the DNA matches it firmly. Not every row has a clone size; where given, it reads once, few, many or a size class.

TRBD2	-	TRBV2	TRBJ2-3	TGTGCCAGCAGTGGGACAGCCGGGACTAGCGGGAGAATGGCAGATACGCAGTATTTT	CASSGTAGTSGRMADTQYF
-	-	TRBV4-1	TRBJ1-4	TGCGCCAGCAGCCGCTTAGTCCAGGGAGAAAAACTGTTTTTT	CASSRLVQGEKLFF
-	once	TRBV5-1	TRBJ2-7	TGCGCCAGCAGCGCGGTAGGGCAGTTATACGAGCAGTACTTC	CASSAVGQLYEQYF
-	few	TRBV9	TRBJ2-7	TGTGCCAGCAGCGCACAAGGAGGGGACGACGAGCAGTACTTC	CASSAQGGDDEQYF
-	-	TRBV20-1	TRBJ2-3	TGCAGTGCTTACGACCCGGGTTCAGATACGCAGTATTTT	CSAYDPGSDTQYF
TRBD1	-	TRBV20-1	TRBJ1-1	TGCAGTGCGCATAACAGGGGAATGAACACTGAAGCTTTCTTT	CSAHNRGMNTEAFF
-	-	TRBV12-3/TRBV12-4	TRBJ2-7	TGTGCCAGCAGTTCCACTATGGTGGGAGCCTACGAGCAGTACTTC	CASSSTMVGAYEQYF
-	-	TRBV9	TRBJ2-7	TGTGCCAGCAGCGGCGCTACAGGGCCCGACGAGCAGTACTTC	CASSGATGPDEQYF
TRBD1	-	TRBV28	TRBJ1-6	TGTGCCAGCAGTATAACAGGGGGCGATTCACCCCTCCACTTT	CASSITGGDSPLHF
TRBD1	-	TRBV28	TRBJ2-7	TGTGCCAGCTACAGCGGGGGACAGGGGTCGTACGAGCAGTACTTC	CASYSGGQGSYEQYF
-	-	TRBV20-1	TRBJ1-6	TGCAGTGCTGCCCTCCCGATGCTGAGTTCGCCCCTCCACTTT	CSAALPMLSSPLHF
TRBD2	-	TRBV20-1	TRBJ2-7	TGCAGTGCTAGCCCTGGGACTAGCGGATCCTACGAGCAGTACTTC	CSASPGTSGSYEQYF
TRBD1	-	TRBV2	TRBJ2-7	TGTGCCAGCAGAACTGACAGGGGTACGGAAGAGCAGTACTTC	CASRTDRGTEEQYF
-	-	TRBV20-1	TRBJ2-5	TGCAGTGCTAGGTATAAGCAACAAGAGACCCAGTACTTC	CSARYKQQETQYF
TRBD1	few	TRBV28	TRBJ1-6	TGTGCCAGCAGGCCGACGGGACAGGGTAGCTCACCCCTCCACTTT	CASRPTGQGSSPLHF
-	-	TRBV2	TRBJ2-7	TGTGCCAGCAGTGAACAGCTCCCGGTCTACGAGCAGTACTTC	CASSEQLPVYEQYF
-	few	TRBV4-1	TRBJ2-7	TGCGCCAGCAGCCAAGAGAGTTCGGTCTACGAGCAGTACTTC	CASSQESSVYEQYF
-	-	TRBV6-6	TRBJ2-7	TGTGCCACCACGCTATATGGTGGGGGAGAGCAGTACTTC	CATTLYGGGEQYF
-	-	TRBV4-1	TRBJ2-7	TGCGCCAGCAGCCAAGTCTCCGTGGGGGGAGGCGAGCAGTACTTC	CASSQVSVGGGEQYF
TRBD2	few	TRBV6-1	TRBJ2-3	TGTGCCAGCAGTGAAGGGACTAGCGGGAGCGGGGATACGCAGTATTTT	CASSEGTSGSGDTQYF